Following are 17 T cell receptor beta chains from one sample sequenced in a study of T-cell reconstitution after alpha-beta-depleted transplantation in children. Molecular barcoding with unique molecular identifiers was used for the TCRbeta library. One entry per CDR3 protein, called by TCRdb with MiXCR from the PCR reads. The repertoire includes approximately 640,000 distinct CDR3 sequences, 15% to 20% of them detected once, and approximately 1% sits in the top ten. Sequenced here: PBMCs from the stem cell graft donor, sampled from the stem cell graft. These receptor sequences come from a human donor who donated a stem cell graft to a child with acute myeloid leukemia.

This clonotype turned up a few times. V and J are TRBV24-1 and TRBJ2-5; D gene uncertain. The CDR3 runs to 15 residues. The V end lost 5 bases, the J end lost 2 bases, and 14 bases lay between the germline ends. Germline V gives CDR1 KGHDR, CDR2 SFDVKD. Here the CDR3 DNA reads TGTGCCACCAGTGGGCCTGGCAGGCAGCAAGAGACCCAGTACTTC. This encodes CATSGPGRQQETQYF.

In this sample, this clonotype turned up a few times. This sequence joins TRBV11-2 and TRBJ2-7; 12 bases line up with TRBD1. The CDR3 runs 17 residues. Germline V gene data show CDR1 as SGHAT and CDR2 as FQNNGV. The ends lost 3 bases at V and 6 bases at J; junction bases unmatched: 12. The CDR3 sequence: CASSFPGQGASFGEQYV. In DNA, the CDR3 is TGTGCCAGCAGCTTTCCGGGACAGGGGGCTTCGTTCGGCGAGCAGTACGTC.

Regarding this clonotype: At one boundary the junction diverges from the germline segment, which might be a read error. CDR3 nucleotide sequence: TGTGCCTGGAGTTATGGGGGGGGTCGGGGCTTC. Encoded protein: CAWSYGGGRGF. J is TRBJ1-2 and V is TRBV30; D might be TRBD1 (5 bases). Germline values: CDR1 GTSNPN, CDR2 SVGIG (reference sequence). The CDR3 runs to 11 residues.

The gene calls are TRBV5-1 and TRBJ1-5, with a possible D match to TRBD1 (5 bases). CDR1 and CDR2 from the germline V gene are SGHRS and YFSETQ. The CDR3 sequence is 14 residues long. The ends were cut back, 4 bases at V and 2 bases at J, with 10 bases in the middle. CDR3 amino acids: CASSRGDGNQPQHF. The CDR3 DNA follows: TGCGCCAGCAGCAGAGGGGACGGCAATCAGCCCCAGCATTTT. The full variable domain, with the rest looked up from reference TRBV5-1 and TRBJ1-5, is KAGVTQTPRYLIKTRGQQVTLSCSPISGHRSVSWYQQTPGQGLQFLFEYFSETQRNKGNFPGRFSGRQFSNSRSEMNVSTLELGDSALYLCASSRGDGNQPQHFGDGTRLSIL.

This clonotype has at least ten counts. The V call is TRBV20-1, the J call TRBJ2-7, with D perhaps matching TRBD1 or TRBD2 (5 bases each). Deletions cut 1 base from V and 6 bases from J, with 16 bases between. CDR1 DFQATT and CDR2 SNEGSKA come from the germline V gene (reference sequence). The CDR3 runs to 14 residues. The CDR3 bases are TGCAGTGCTAGAGCCCCCACCGGGGCGGTCGAGCAGTACTTC. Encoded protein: CSARAPTGAVEQYF.

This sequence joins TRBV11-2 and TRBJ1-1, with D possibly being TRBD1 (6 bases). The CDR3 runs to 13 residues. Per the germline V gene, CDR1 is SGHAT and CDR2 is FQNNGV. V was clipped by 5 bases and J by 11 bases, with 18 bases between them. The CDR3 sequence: CASSLVEGVGAFF. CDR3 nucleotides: TGTGCCAGCAGCCTAGTGGAGGGGGTTGGGGCTTTCTTT.

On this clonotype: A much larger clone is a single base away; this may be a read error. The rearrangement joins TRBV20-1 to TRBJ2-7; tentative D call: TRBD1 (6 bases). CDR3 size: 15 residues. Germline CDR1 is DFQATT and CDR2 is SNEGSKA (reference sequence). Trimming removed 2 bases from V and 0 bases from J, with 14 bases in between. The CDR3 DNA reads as TGCAGTGCTAGACAGGGGAGCGTGACCTCCTACGAGCAGTACTTC. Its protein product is CSARQGSVTSYEQYF.

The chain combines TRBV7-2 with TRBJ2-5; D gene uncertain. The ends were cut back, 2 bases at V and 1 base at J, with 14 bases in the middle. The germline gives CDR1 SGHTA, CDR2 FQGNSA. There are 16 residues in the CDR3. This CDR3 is CASSLPSSQPQETQYF. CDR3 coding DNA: TGTGCCAGCAGCTTACCGTCGAGCCAGCCCCAAGAGACCCAGTACTTC.

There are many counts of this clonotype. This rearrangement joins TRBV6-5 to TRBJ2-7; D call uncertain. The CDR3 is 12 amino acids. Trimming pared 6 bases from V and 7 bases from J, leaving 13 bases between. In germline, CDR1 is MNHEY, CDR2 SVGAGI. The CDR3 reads CASSTDGFEQYF. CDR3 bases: TGTGCCAGCAGCACGGACGGCTTTGAGCAGTACTTC.

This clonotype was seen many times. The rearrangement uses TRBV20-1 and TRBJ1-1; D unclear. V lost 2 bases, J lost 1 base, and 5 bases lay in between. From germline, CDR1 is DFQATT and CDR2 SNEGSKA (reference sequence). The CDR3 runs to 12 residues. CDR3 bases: TGCAGTGCTAGACGGACGAACACTGAAGCTTTCTTT. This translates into CSARRTNTEAFF.

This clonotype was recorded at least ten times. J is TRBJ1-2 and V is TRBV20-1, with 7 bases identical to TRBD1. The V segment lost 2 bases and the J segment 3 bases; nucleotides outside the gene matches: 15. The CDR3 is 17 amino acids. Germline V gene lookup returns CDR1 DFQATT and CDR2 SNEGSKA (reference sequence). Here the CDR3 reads CSARRSEGQLDYYGYTF. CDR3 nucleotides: TGCAGTGCTAGAAGGTCCGAGGGACAGCTCGATTACTATGGCTACACCTTC.

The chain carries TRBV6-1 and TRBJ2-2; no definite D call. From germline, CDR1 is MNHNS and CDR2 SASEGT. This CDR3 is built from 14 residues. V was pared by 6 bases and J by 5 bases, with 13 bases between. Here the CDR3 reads CASRLSGRTGELFF. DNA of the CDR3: TGTGCCAGCAGGCTGTCAGGTCGGACCGGGGAGCTGTTTTTT.

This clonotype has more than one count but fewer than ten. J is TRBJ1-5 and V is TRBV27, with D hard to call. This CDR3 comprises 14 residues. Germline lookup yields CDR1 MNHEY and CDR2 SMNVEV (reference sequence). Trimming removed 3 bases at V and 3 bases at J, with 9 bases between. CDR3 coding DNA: TGTGCCAGCAGTTTGTTCGGTTTCAATCAGCCCCAGCATTTT. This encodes CASSLFGFNQPQHF.

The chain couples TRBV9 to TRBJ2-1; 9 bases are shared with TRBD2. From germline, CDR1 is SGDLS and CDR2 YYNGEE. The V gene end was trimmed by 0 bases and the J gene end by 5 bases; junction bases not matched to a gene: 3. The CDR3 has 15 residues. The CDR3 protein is CASSVGGGANNEQFF. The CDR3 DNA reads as TGTGCCAGCAGCGTAGGCGGGGGGGCCAACAATGAGCAGTTCTTC.

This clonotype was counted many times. In DNA form, the CDR3 reads TGCAGCGTTCCTCTGGGGGCGAACACTGAAGCTTTCTTT. Amino acid sequence: CSVPLGANTEAFF. The chain recombines TRBV29-1 with TRBJ1-1; perhaps TRBD1 as D (6 bases). The CDR3 has 13 residues. V was shortened by 5 bases and J by 1 base, with 11 bases between the two germline ends. Germline CDR1 SQVTM, CDR2 ANQGSEA.

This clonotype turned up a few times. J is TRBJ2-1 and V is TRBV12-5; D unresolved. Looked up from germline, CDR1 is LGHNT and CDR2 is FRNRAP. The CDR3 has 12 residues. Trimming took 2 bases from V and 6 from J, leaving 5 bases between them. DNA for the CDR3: TGTGCTAGTGGTTTGTCCCTCAATGAGCAGTTCTTC. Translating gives CASGLSLNEQFF.

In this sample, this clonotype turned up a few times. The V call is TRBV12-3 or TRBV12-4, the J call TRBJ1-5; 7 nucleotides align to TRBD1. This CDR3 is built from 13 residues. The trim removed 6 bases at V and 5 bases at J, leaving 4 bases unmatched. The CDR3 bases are TGTGCCAGCAGGGAACAGGGGTATCAGCCCCAGCATTTT. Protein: CASREQGYQPQHF.